Below are 11 T cell receptor beta chains sequenced from a single sample in a study of control samples from healthy donors and cancer patients. Repertoires were generated with immunoSEQ multiplex PCR, while TCRdb's copy carries only in-frame clones and drops some. The sample includes about 170,000 clones, approximately 86% seen only once; the top ten take nearly 5%. The source material was blood. These receptors all stem from a woman aged 25-40 years in good health.

This sequence joins TRBV29-1 and TRBJ2-3; 12 bases are a match to TRBD2. V gave up 1 base and J gave up 7 bases; unmatched junction bases: 3. This CDR3 spans 14 amino acids. Germline assignment: CDR1 SQVTM and CDR2 ANQGSEA. The DNA for the CDR3 is TGCAGCGTTGAAGTCCTAGCGGGAGGGTATACGCAGTATTTT. Protein sequence: CSVEVLAGGYTQYF.

The chain combines TRBV19 with TRBJ2-2; TRBD1 or TRBD2 may be the D gene (5 bases each). Trimming took 5 bases from V and 1 from J, leaving 11 bases between them. Germline CDR1 LNHDA, CDR2 SQIVND (reference sequence). The CDR3 runs 15 residues. For the CDR3, the DNA is TGTGCCAGTAGTCTCGGGACGGTGAACACCGGGGAGCTGTTTTTT. Encoded protein: CASSLGTVNTGELFF.

This chain joins TRBV11-2 and TRBJ1-1; D is undetermined. The CDR3 totals 13 residues. V was trimmed by 3 bases and J by 0 bases, leaving 5 bases between them. Per germline, CDR1 SGHAT and CDR2 FQNNGV. The CDR3 loop is CASSLDVNTEAFF. For the CDR3, the DNA is TGTGCCAGCAGCTTGGACGTGAACACTGAAGCTTTCTTT.

The CDR3 is CASSLWLAGGRGIQETQYF. In DNA, the CDR3 is TGTGCCAGTAGTTTGTGGCTAGCGGGAGGGCGGGGGATCCAAGAGACCCAGTACTTC. The chain links TRBV19 to TRBJ2-5; TRBD2 agrees at 12 bases. Germline assignment: CDR1 LNHDA and CDR2 SQIVND (reference sequence). Trimming removed 5 bases from V and 1 base from J; junction bases left unmatched: 14. CDR3 size: 19 residues.

This clone came up once. The gene calls are TRBV7-9 and TRBJ1-2, with TRBD1 as a possible D gene (5 bases). Between the trimmed V and J ends, which lost 5 bases and 8 bases, there was a span of 15 bases. This CDR3 is 13 amino acids long. Germline lookup yields CDR1 SEHNR and CDR2 FQNEAQ (reference sequence). The CDR3 sequence: CASSPSGRGGYTF. For the CDR3, the DNA is TGTGCCAGCAGCCCGAGTGGGAGGGGAGGCTACACCTTC.

This clone was counted only a few times. The chain links TRBV30 to TRBJ1-2; 8 nucleotides agree with TRBD1. Germline values: CDR1 GTSNPN, CDR2 SVGIG (reference sequence). This CDR3 spans 13 amino acids. Trimming cost V 8 bases and J 4 bases; bases outside gene matches: 9. The CDR3 DNA reads as TGTGCCGGACAGGGTGACGCGGGCTATGGCTACACCTTC. Protein: CAGQGDAGYGYTF.

The V and J genes are TRBV11-3 and TRBJ1-1; no reliable D call. The CDR3 loop spans 12 amino acids. The V gene's germline CDR1 is SGHNT and CDR2 YENEEA. Trimming shortened V by 5 bases and J by 0 bases, and 4 bases separated the two germline ends. Written as DNA, the CDR3 is TGTGCCAGCAGCAGAATGAACACTGAAGCTTTCTTT. Amino acid sequence: CASSRMNTEAFF.

The chain couples TRBV5-6 to TRBJ2-1, with D hard to call. V lost 1 base, J lost 0 bases, and 8 bases lay in between. Germline CDR1 is SGHDT and CDR2 is YYEEEE. This CDR3 is 15 amino acids long. Written as DNA, the CDR3 is TGTGCCAGCAGCTTGCCGCCTAGCTCCTACAATGAGCAGTTCTTC. Its protein is CASSLPPSSYNEQFF. Supplemented by reference TRBV5-6 and TRBJ2-1, the full variable domain reads DAGVTQSPTHLIKTRGQQVTLRCSPKSGHDTVSWYQQALGQGPQFIFQYYEEEERQRGNFPDRFSGHQFPNYSSELNVNALLLGDSALYLCASSLPPSSYNEQFFGPGTRLTVL.

V gene TRBV18 combines with J gene TRBJ1-2, with 7 bases fitting TRBD1. Germline V CDR1 and CDR2: KGHSH, LQKENI. The CDR3 is 13 residues long. The ends lost 6 bases at V and 8 bases at J; junction bases unmatched: 9. In nucleotides, the CDR3 is TGTGCCAGCTCTCCTGATAGGGGGCAAGGCTACACCTTC. The encoded protein is CASSPDRGQGYTF. The whole variable domain, filled in from reference TRBV18 and TRBJ1-2, reads NAGVMQNPRHLVRRRGQEARLRCSPMKGHSHVYWYRQLPEEGLKFMVYLQKENIIDESGMPKERFSAEFPKEGPSILRIQQVVRGDSAAYFCASSPDRGQGYTFGSGTRLTVV.

The chain uses TRBV27 and TRBJ1-5, with 7 bases that match TRBD1. The germline V gene has CDR1 MNHEY and CDR2 SMNVEV (reference sequence). The CDR3 spans 16 residues. V was pared by 4 bases and J by 0 bases, with 6 bases of the junction left unmatched. CDR3 residues: CASSSNRGDSNQPQHF. CDR3 bases: TGTGCCAGCAGTTCAAACAGGGGTGATAGCAATCAGCCCCAGCATTTT.

The chain is built from TRBV12-3 or TRBV12-4 and TRBJ1-2; D gene unclear. V was pared by 2 bases and J by 8 bases, with 6 bases between. The CDR3 is 11 residues long. The CDR3 DNA reads as TGTGCCAGCAGTTTACTAGGGGGCTACACCTTC. It specifies CASSLLGGYTF.